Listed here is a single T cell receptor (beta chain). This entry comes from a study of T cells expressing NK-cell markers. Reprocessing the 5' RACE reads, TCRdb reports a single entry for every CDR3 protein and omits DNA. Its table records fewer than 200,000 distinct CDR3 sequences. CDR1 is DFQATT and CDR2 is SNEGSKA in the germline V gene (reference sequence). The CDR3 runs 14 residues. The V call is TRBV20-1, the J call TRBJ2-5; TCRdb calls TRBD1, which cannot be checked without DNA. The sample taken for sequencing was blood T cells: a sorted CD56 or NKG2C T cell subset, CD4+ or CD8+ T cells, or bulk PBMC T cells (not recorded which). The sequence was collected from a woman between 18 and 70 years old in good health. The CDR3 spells CSAREGPSTETQYF.